Included here is one TCR beta chain sequence, with context. Its antigen remains unknown. The CDR3 runs to 13 residues. Looked up from germline, CDR1 is SGHRS and CDR2 is YFSETQ. V was trimmed by 4 bases and J by 5 bases, leaving 12 bases between them. The sample originates from a study of blood T cells in healthy people across ages. Notes on the study in general: What prevented conclusive comparison of naive and antigen-experienced cells was that PBMCs were unsorted.

The total RNA that was extracted per sample amounted to at least 5 micrograms. Sample-barcoded 5' priming and a J-beta primer mix drove a second PCR of 7 to 11 cycles. One entry per CDR3 protein results from TCRdb running MiXCR on the 5' RACE reads. The data hold 790,000 or so distinct CDR3 sequences, with more than 35% observed a single time. The chain employs TRBV5-1 and TRBJ2-5, with D perhaps matching TRBD1 (5 bases). This TCR came from a man aged 80 or over in good health. Input material: blood. This CDR3 is CASSLDSAETQYF. In DNA form, the CDR3 reads TGCGCCAGCAGCCTCGACAGCGCGGAGACCCAGTACTTC.